This TCR beta chain came from a study of T cell responses to AZD1222 COVID-19 vaccine. Clones were sequenced by immunoSEQ multiplex PCR, and TCRdb holds only the in-frame ones, with some missing. Among about 160,000 clones listed, roughly nine tenths were seen once. Notes on this clone: As yet, its antigen is unknown. Other DNA sequences in this sample translate to the same CDR3.

Study outcomes and limitations: The reported proportion of spike-specific TCRs targeting unmutated variant regions was nearly half. The span of vaccine-associated CD4 TCRs extended across spike, with dominance at 160-218 and 743-854. Spike-specific TCR breadth and depth rose after two AZD1222 doses.

Per germline, CDR1 LNHDA and CDR2 SQIVND (reference sequence). The CDR3 is 14 amino acids. V was trimmed by 3 bases and J by 2 bases, leaving 8 bases between them. The receptor was isolated from an adult in good health. J is TRBJ1-5 and V is TRBV19; possible D gene TRBD1, 6 bases. The sample was peripheral blood, taken on day 0 of AZD1222 vaccination. The CDR3 here is CASSIRGGNQPQHF. The CDR3 DNA is TGTGCCAGTAGTATCAGGGGCGGCAATCAGCCCCAGCATTTT.